This passage covers 31 T cell receptor beta chains from one sample sequenced in a study of cytomegalovirus exposure and HLA in healthy donors. Amplification used 60 Vbeta primers and 13 Jbeta primers. Some clones are missing from TCRdb's copy, which holds only in-frame ones; the method was immunoSEQ multiplex PCR. In the table there are 99,000 or so clones, 65% to 90% of which are singletons. The source material was PBMCs. These receptors were collected from a man between 25 and 39 years old in good health and CMV-seropositive.

As to this clone: At one end, the junction sequence differs from germline, possibly due to a read error. V is TRBV7-7 and J is TRBJ2-5, with 14 nucleotides matching TRBD2. This CDR3 region has 19 residues. Germline CDR1 SSHAT, CDR2 FNYEAQ (reference sequence). The CDR3 here is CASSLYPRLAGGQQETQYF. The CDR3 DNA reads as TGTGCTAGCAGCTTATACCCTCGACTAGCGGGGGGGCAACAAGAGACCCAGTACTTC.

The V gene is TRBV7-6, the J gene TRBJ1-1; D is undetermined. V was clipped by 4 bases and J by 1 base, with 16 bases between them. The CDR3 is made up of 16 amino acids. Germline assignment: CDR1 SGHVS and CDR2 FNYEAQ. Here the CDR3 DNA reads TGTGCCAGCAGCTGGATGACGGACTGGGGGAACACTGAAGCTTTCTTT. Residues: CASSWMTDWGNTEAFF.

The chain links TRBV7-9 to TRBJ1-4; the D gene is possibly TRBD1 (5 bases). Trimming pared 3 bases from V and 7 bases from J, leaving 12 bases between. Germline-derived CDR1 and CDR2 are SEHNR and FQNEAQ (reference sequence). The length of the CDR3 is 14 residues. CDR3 protein: CASSLASGGEKLFF. The CDR3 nucleotides read TGTGCCAGCAGCTTGGCTAGCGGGGGTGAAAAACTGTTTTTT.

CDR3 loop: CASSSLAGRTDTQYF. For the CDR3, the DNA is TGTGCCAGCAGTTCACTAGCGGGCCGCACAGATACGCAGTATTTT. The chain uses TRBV2 and TRBJ2-3; the match to TRBD2 covers 9 bases. J gave up 1 base and V 5 bases, and 4 bases lay outside the gene matches. The CDR3 is made up of 15 amino acids. The germline gives CDR1 SNHLY, CDR2 FYNNEI.

J is TRBJ2-3 and V is TRBV28, with 8 nucleotides matching TRBD2. After removal of 5 bases from V and 0 bases from J, the junction contained 16 bases not matched to a gene. The CDR3 extends over 19 amino acids. The germline CDR1 and CDR2 sequences are MDHEN and SYDVKM. CDR3 amino acids: CASSPLLAGSSYSTDTQYF. The DNA of the CDR3 is TGTGCCAGCAGTCCCCTATTAGCGGGGTCGTCGTATAGCACAGATACGCAGTATTTT.

In regard to this clone: A read error may account for a junction end that differs from germline. The J gene is TRBJ1-1, the V gene TRBV2; 7 bases are shared with TRBD1. The germline CDR1 and CDR2 sequences are SNHLY and FYNNEI. CDR3 length equals 11 residues. The CDR3 loop is CASSDSGTAVF. Here the CDR3 DNA reads TGTGCCAGCAGTGATTCCGGGACAGCGGTTTTT.

The rearrangement uses TRBV5-1 and TRBJ2-2, with 7 nucleotides matching TRBD1. The J call may not be correct, given that the DNA end is closer to TRBJ1-3. In germline, CDR1 is SGHRS, CDR2 YFSETQ. CDR3 length: 16 residues. The CDR3 here is CASSLGGTETGNTIYF. The CDR3 nucleotides are TGCGCCAGCAGCTTGGGCGGGACAGAGACTGGAAACACCATATATTTT.

V gene TRBV6-1 combines with J gene TRBJ1-5; 9 nucleotides align to TRBD1. Per the germline V gene, CDR1 is MNHNS and CDR2 is SASEGT. The V and J ends lost 1 base and 11 bases, in that order; junction bases with no gene match: 12. The CDR3 is made up of 16 amino acids. The CDR3 region has the DNA TGTGCCAGCAGTGAAGGAGACAGGGGGGGATATGGGGCCCAGCATTTT. Translation: CASSEGDRGGYGAQHF.

This clone was counted once. CDR3 region: CASSYRLSGAYGYTF. Here the CDR3 DNA reads TGTGCCAGCAGTTACAGGCTTAGCGGGGCTTATGGCTACACCTTC. This chain joins TRBV6-6 and TRBJ1-2, with D perhaps matching TRBD1 (5 bases). Trimming took 2 bases from V and 5 from J, leaving 15 bases between them. There are 15 residues in the CDR3. CDR1 and CDR2 from the germline V gene are MNHNY and SVGAGI (reference sequence).

The V and J genes are TRBV12-5 and TRBJ1-2, with 10 bases aligning to TRBD1. This CDR3 has 13 amino acids. The germline V gene encodes CDR1 LGHNT and CDR2 FRNRAP. V lost 1 base, J lost 7 bases, and 0 bases stayed unmatched. CDR3 nucleotides: TGTGCTAGTGGTTTGGGGACAGGGGGTGGCTACACCTTC. Translating gives CASGLGTGGGYTF.

V usage is TRBV4-1 and J usage is TRBJ2-5; 15 bases match TRBD2. The J segment lost 0 bases and the V segment lost 3 bases, leaving 5 bases of the junction unmatched. Germline-derived CDR1 and CDR2 are MGHRA and YSYEKL. The CDR3 runs 18 residues. CDR3 bases: TGCGCCAGCAGCCAGTCCGGACTAGCGGGGGGGTACCAAGAGACCCAGTACTTC. It is translated as CASSQSGLAGGYQETQYF.

The chain links TRBV27 to TRBJ2-3; 9 bases are shared with TRBD2. CDR1 and CDR2 (germline): MNHEY, SMNVEV (reference sequence). CDR3 length equals 15 residues. Losses at the gene ends were 2 bases for V and 3 bases for J; bases not matched to a gene: 3. This chain's CDR3 is CASSLAGGPTDTQYF. The DNA for the CDR3 is TGTGCCAGCAGTTTAGCGGGGGGGCCTACAGATACGCAGTATTTT.

V is TRBV7-2 and J is TRBJ1-5; D ambiguous. The V end was cut by 3 bases, the J end by 2 bases, with 14 bases between. The CDR3 totals 16 residues. Germline CDR1 reads SGHTA; CDR2 reads FQGNSA. CDR3 sequence: CASSFYGLSGNQPQHF. CDR3 DNA sequence: TGTGCCAGCAGCTTCTACGGACTGTCGGGCAATCAGCCCCAGCATTTT.

The CDR3 sequence: CASSQEAGDQNIQYF. In DNA form, the CDR3 reads TGCGCCAGCAGCCAAGAGGCAGGGGACCAAAACATTCAGTACTTC. The chain combines TRBV4-3 with TRBJ2-4, with D perhaps TRBD1 (6 bases). Per germline, CDR1 LGHNA and CDR2 YSLEER. CDR3 length: 15 residues. Trimming left V 0 bases short and J 5 bases short, with 11 bases between.

The V gene is TRBV5-1, the J gene TRBJ2-7; D gene uncertain. Trimming took off 0 bases at V and 0 bases at J, with 10 bases between the two ends. The CDR3 consists of 15 residues. The germline CDR1 and CDR2 sequences are SGHRS and YFSETQ. CDR3 nucleotide sequence: TGCGCCAGCAGCTTGGCCCCTGTAAACTCCTACGAGCAGTACTTC. It is translated as CASSLAPVNSYEQYF.

The chain recombines TRBV5-4 with TRBJ2-5; D might be TRBD1 (6 bases). Trimming removed 4 bases at V and 1 base at J, with 11 bases between. The germline CDR1 and CDR2 sequences are SGHNT and YYREEE (reference sequence). The CDR3 runs 14 residues. This chain's CDR3 is CASSVRDIQETQYF. CDR3 nucleotide sequence: TGTGCCAGCAGCGTCCGGGACATCCAAGAGACCCAGTACTTC.

The J gene is TRBJ2-1, the V gene TRBV5-1; TRBD1 might be the D (5 bases). The germline V gene encodes CDR1 SGHRS and CDR2 YFSETQ. This CDR3 comprises 14 residues. Trimming took off 4 bases at V and 9 bases at J, with 17 bases between the two ends. The CDR3 DNA follows: TGCGCCAGCAGCCTCCAGGGCCTTGTTCCTGAGCAGTTCTTC. Translation: CASSLQGLVPEQFF. Full variable domain (rest looked up from reference TRBV5-1 and TRBJ2-1): KAGVTQTPRYLIKTRGQQVTLSCSPISGHRSVSWYQQTPGQGLQFLFEYFSETQRNKGNFPGRFSGRQFSNSRSEMNVSTLELGDSALYLCASSLQGLVPEQFFGPGTRLTVL.

This chain links TRBV6-1 with TRBJ2-7; TRBD2 matches 7 bases. The CDR3 extends over 15 amino acids. The junction had 12 bases not matched to a gene; V was cut back by 6 bases and J by 4 bases. CDR1 is MNHNS and CDR2 is SASEGT in the germline V gene. The CDR3 spells CASSLSGGGMYEQYF. DNA of the CDR3: TGTGCCAGCAGCTTATCGGGGGGTGGAATGTACGAGCAGTACTTC.

This clone appeared many times. The chain carries TRBV19 and TRBJ1-4, with D possibly TRBD1 on 5 matching bases. Germline-derived CDR1 and CDR2 are LNHDA and SQIVND (reference sequence). Deletions cut 3 bases from V and 7 bases from J, with 9 bases between. CDR3 size: 13 residues. CDR3 DNA: TGTGCCAGTAGTATTAAGGGGATTGAAAAACTGTTTTTT. Its protein is CASSIKGIEKLFF.

The chain recombines TRBV18 with TRBJ1-3; D remains ambiguous. The germline CDR1 and CDR2 sequences are KGHSH and LQKENI. This CDR3 is 15 amino acids long. V lost 0 bases to trimming and J lost 0 bases, with 6 bases between them. CDR3 sequence (DNA): TGTGCCAGCTCACCACCCTCTCTCTCTGGAAACACCATATATTTT. It yields the protein CASSPPSLSGNTIYF.

The J gene is TRBJ2-3, the V gene TRBV11-2; weak D call: TRBD2 (5 bases). Germline assignment: CDR1 SGHAT and CDR2 FQNNGV. The CDR3 contains 17 residues. The V end lost 1 base, the J end lost 4 bases, and 18 bases lay between the germline ends. As DNA, the CDR3 is TGTGCCAGCAGCTTAGGCAACGGGGAGATAGTCGCAGATACGCAGTATTTT. Translating it yields CASSLGNGEIVADTQYF.

This chain's CDR3 is CASSPNWNTEAFF. In nucleotides, the CDR3 is TGTGCCAGCAGCCCTAATTGGAACACTGAAGCTTTCTTT. The rearrangement joins TRBV5-4 to TRBJ1-1, with unresolved D. Trimming pared 4 bases from V and 1 base from J, leaving 8 bases between. The CDR3 loop spans 13 amino acids. CDR1 and CDR2 from the germline V gene are SGHNT and YYREEE (reference sequence).

This clone was observed a handful of times. It is likely a read error: a sequence one base away is far more abundant. Other nucleotide sequences in the sample specify the same CDR3. The chain carries TRBV4-1 and TRBJ1-6, with D perhaps matching TRBD1 (6 bases). Trimming stripped 1 base from V and 9 bases from J, with 13 bases between. This CDR3 region has 15 residues. CDR1 and CDR2 from the germline V gene are MGHRA and YSYEKL. The DNA of the CDR3 is TGCGCCAGCAGCCAAGGAACAGGGTTGGCTTCACCCCTCCACTTT. Its protein is CASSQGTGLASPLHF.

The chain recombines TRBV2 with TRBJ2-5; TRBD2 matches at 12 bases. The CDR3 is made up of 15 amino acids. The ends lost 10 bases at V and 0 bases at J; junction bases unmatched: 6. From germline, CDR1 is SNHLY and CDR2 FYNNEI. CDR3 nucleotides: TGTGCCAACCAACTAGCGGGGGGACACCAAGAGACCCAGTACTTC. It specifies CANQLAGGHQETQYF.

The genes are TRBV5-3 and TRBJ2-1; tentative D call: TRBD2 (6 bases). TRBV5-3 is marked as an open reading frame, function uncertain. The CDR3 contains 17 residues. V gave up 0 bases and J gave up 6 bases, with 19 bases separating them. This CDR3 is CARSLALWDSNPNEQFF. The CDR3 coding sequence is TGTGCCAGAAGCTTGGCCCTTTGGGACTCCAACCCCAATGAGCAGTTCTTC.

The chain carries TRBV6-4 and TRBJ2-7; 10 bases are shared with TRBD1. This CDR3 region has 13 residues. With V trimmed by 7 bases and J by 5 bases, 5 bases remained unmatched. CDR1 and CDR2 (germline): MRHNA, SNTAGT. In nucleotides, the CDR3 is TGTGCCAGCACGGACAGGGGGTACGACGAGCAGTACTTC. Amino acids: CASTDRGYDEQYF.

The chain couples TRBV18 to TRBJ1-1; D gene ambiguous. Germline values: CDR1 KGHSH, CDR2 LQKENI. The CDR3 extends over 14 amino acids. Trimming removed 3 bases from V and 0 bases from J, with 8 bases in between. In DNA form, the CDR3 reads TGTGCCAGCTCACCGCAGGAAGTGAACACTGAAGCTTTCTTT. This encodes CASSPQEVNTEAFF.

The chain is built from TRBV27 and TRBJ1-2; D is uncertain. Germline loops: CDR1 MNHEY, CDR2 SMNVEV (reference sequence). The CDR3 consists of 14 residues. V lost 4 bases and J lost 7, with 16 bases in between. The CDR3 sequence: CASSSLERESGYTF. Here the CDR3 DNA reads TGTGCCAGCAGTTCCCTCGAGAGGGAATCTGGCTACACCTTC.

The CDR3 sequence is CASSDAVRSTYNEQFF. The CDR3 DNA sequence: TGTGCCAGCAGTGACGCGGTTCGGAGCACCTACAATGAGCAGTTCTTC. The V and J genes are TRBV6-4 and TRBJ2-1; D uncertain. This CDR3 contains 16 residues. V was shortened by 2 bases and J by 2 bases, with 13 bases between the two germline ends. CDR1 is MRHNA, CDR2 SNTAGT, per germline.

The genes are TRBV5-1 and TRBJ2-2; possibly TRBD1 for D (6 bases). Germline V gives CDR1 SGHRS, CDR2 YFSETQ. This CDR3 spans 14 amino acids. Trimming cost V 2 bases and J 4 bases, with 9 bases left between them. CDR3: CASSLQGVTGELFF. In nucleotides, the CDR3 is TGCGCCAGCAGCTTACAGGGAGTCACCGGGGAGCTGTTTTTT.

The chain has TRBV30 and TRBJ2-7, with 8 bases matching TRBD1. Germline V lookup: CDR1 GTSNPN, CDR2 SVGIG (reference sequence). The CDR3 loop spans 14 amino acids. Trimming removed 4 bases from V and 2 bases from J; junction bases left unmatched: 7. The CDR3 nucleotides read TGTGCCTGGACCCGGACAGGGAGTACCTACGAGCAGTACTTC. As protein: CAWTRTGSTYEQYF.